What follows is one TCR beta chain and its context. Its target is not known. This record belongs to a study of T cell responses to AZD1222 COVID-19 vaccine. Only in-frame clones appear in the TCRdb table, and some are missing; sequencing was by immunoSEQ multiplex PCR. The sample records fewer than 30,000 clones, roughly 86% being singletons. General study points: Only after the peak T cell response were repertoires sampled. Among the donors, most were white British and more were female, and clonal diversity was possibly underestimated.

This specimen consisted of peripheral blood, obtained 28 days after the second AZD1222 dose. This sequence was found in an adult who received the AZD1222 COVID-19 vaccine.

CDR3 amino acids: CASSVASGGLTDTQYF. Here the CDR3 DNA reads TGTGCCAGCAGCGTAGCAAGCGGGGGGCTCACAGATACGCAGTATTTT. V usage is TRBV9 and J usage is TRBJ2-3; 9 nucleotides agree with TRBD2. Germline V gene data show CDR1 as SGDLS and CDR2 as YYNGEE. The CDR3 spans 16 residues. Losses at the gene ends were 0 bases for V and 2 bases for J; bases not matched to a gene: 4.